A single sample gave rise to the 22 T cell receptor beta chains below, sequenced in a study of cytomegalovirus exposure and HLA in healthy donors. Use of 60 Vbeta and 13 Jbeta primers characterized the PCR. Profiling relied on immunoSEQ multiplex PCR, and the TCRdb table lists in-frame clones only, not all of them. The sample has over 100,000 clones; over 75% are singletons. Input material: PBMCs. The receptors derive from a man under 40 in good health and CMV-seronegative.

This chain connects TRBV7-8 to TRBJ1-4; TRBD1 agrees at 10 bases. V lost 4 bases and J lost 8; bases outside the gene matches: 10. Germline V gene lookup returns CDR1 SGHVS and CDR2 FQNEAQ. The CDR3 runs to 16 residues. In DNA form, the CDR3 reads TGTGCCAGCAGCTGGGGGAGGGGGACAGGGGCCGAAAAACTGTTTTTT. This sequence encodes CASSWGRGTGAEKLFF.

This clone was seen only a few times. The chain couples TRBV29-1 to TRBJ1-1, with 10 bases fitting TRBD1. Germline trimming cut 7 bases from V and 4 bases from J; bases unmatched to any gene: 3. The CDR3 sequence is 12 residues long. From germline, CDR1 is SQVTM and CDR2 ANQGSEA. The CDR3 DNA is TGCAGCGACCGACAGGGGGCCACTGAAGCTTTCTTT. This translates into CSDRQGATEAFF.

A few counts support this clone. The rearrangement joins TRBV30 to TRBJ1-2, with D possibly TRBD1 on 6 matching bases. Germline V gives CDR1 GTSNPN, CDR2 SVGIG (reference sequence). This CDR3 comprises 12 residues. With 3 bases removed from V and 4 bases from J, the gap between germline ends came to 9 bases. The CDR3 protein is CAWSRGSYGYTF. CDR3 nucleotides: TGTGCCTGGAGCAGGGGAAGCTATGGCTACACCTTC.

The CDR3 nucleotides read TGTGCCAGCAGTGAACTAGCTGGGGAGCTGTTTTTT. It yields the protein CASSELAGELFF. The V gene is TRBV6-1, the J gene TRBJ2-2; possibly TRBD2 for D (5 bases). V was clipped by 2 bases and J by 8 bases, with 6 bases between them. This CDR3 is built from 12 residues. Germline values: CDR1 MNHNS, CDR2 SASEGT.

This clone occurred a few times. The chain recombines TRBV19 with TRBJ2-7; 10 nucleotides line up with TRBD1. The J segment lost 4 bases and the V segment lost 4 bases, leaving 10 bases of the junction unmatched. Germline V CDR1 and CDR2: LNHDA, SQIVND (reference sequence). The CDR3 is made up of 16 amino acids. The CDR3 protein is CASSTSPGQGNYEQYF. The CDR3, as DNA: TGTGCCAGTAGTACCTCTCCGGGACAGGGGAATTACGAGCAGTACTTC.

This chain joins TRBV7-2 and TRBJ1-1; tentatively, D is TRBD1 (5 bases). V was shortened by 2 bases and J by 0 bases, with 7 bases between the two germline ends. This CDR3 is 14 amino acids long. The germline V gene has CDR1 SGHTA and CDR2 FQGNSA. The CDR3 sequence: CASSLKGLNTEAFF. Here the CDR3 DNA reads TGTGCCAGCAGCTTAAAGGGGCTGAACACTGAAGCTTTCTTT. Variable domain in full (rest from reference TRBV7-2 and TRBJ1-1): GAGVSQSPSNKVTEKGKDVELRCDPISGHTALYWYRQSLGQGLEFLIYFQGNSAPDKSGLPSDRFSAERTGGSVSTLTIQRTQQEDSAVYLCASSLKGLNTEAFFGQGTRLTVV.

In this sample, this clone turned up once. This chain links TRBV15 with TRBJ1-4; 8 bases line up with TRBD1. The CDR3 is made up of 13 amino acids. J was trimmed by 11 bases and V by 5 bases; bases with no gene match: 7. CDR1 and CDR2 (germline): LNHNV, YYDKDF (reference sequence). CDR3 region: CATSGGTGLKLFF. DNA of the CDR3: TGTGCCACCAGCGGAGGGACAGGCCTGAAACTGTTTTTT.

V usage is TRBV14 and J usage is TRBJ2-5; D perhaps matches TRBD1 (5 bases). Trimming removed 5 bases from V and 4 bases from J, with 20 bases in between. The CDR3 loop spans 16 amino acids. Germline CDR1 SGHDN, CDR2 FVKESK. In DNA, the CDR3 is TGTGCCAGCAGCTCCAAGGGCTGGGGCCGCGCAGAGACCCAGTACTTC. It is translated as CASSSKGWGRAETQYF. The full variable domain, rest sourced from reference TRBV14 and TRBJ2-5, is EAGVTQFPSHSVIEKGQTVTLRCDPISGHDNLYWYRRVMGKEIKFLLHFVKESKQDESGMPNNRFLAERTGGTYSTLKVQPAELEDSGVYFCASSSKGWGRAETQYFGPGTRLLVL.

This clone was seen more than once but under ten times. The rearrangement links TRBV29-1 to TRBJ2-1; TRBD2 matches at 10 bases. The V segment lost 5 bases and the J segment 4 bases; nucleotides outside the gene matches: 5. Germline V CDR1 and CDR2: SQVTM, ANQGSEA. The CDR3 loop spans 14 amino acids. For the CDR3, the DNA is TGCAGCGTTTCCCGGACTAGCGGATACAATGAGCAGTTCTTC. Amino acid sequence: CSVSRTSGYNEQFF.

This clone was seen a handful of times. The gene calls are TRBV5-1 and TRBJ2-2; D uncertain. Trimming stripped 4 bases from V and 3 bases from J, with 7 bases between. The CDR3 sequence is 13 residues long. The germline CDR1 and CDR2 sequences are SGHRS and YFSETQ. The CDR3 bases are TGCGCCAGCAGCACAGATTACACCGGGGAGCTGTTTTTT. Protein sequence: CASSTDYTGELFF.

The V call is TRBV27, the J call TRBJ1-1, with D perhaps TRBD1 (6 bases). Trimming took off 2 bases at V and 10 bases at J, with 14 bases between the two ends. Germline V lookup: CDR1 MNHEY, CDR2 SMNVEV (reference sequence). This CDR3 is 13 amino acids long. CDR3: CASSLSRGVRAFF. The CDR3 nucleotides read TGTGCCAGCAGTTTAAGCAGGGGTGTACGAGCTTTCTTT.

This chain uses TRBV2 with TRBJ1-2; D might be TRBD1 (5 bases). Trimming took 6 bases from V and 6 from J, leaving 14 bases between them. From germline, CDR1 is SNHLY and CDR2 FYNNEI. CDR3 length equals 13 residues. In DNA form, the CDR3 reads TGTGCCAGCAGCGAGGGGCGGGGGGATGGCTACACCTTC. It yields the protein CASSEGRGDGYTF.

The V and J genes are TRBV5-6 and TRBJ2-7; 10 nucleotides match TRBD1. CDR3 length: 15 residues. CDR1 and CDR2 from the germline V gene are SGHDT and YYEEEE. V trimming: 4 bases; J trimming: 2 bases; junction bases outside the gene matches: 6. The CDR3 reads CASSPGQGKAYEQYF. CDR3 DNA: TGTGCCAGCAGCCCGGGACAGGGGAAAGCCTACGAGCAGTACTTC.

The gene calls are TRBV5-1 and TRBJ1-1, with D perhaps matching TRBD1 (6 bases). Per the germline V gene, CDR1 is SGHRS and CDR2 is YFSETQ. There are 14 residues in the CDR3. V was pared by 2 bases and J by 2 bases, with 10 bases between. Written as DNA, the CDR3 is TGCGCCAGCAGCTTTTGGACAGCAAACACTGAAGCTTTCTTT. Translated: CASSFWTANTEAFF.

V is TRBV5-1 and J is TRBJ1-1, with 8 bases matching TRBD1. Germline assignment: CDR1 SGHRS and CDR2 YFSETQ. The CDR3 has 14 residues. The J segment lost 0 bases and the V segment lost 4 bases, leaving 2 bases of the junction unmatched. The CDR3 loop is CASSATGVNTEAFF. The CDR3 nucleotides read TGCGCCAGCAGCGCGACAGGGGTGAACACTGAAGCTTTCTTT.

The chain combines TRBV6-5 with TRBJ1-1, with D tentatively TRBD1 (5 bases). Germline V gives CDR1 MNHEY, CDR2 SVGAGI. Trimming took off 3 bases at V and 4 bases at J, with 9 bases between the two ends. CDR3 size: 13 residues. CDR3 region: CASSYGGITEAFF. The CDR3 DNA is TGTGCCAGCAGTTATGGGGGGATCACTGAAGCTTTCTTT.

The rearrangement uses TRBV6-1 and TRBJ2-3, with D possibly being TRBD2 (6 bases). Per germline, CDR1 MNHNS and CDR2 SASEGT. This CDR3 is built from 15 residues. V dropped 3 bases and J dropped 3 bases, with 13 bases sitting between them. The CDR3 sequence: CASSEAGIRTDTQYF. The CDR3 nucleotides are TGTGCCAGCAGTGAGGCGGGGATCCGGACAGATACGCAGTATTTT.

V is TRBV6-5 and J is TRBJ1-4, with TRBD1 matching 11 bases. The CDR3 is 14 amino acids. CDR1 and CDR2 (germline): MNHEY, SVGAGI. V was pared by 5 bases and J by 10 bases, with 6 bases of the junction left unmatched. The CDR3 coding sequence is TGTGCCAGCAGTCCCGGGACAGGGGGGAGAAAACTGTTTTTT. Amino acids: CASSPGTGGRKLFF.

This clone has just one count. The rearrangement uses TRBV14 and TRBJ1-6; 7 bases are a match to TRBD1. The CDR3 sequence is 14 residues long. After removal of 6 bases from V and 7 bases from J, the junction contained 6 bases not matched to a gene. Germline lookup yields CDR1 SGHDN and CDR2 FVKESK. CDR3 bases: TGTGCCAGCAGTCCGGACAGGAACAATTCACCCCTCCACTTT. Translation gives CASSPDRNNSPLHF.

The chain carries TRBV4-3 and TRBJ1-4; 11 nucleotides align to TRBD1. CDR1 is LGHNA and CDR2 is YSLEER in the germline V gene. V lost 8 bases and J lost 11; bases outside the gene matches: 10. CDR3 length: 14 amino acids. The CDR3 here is CASGITGTGGKLFF. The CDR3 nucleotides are TGCGCCAGCGGTATTACCGGGACAGGGGGGAAACTGTTTTTT.

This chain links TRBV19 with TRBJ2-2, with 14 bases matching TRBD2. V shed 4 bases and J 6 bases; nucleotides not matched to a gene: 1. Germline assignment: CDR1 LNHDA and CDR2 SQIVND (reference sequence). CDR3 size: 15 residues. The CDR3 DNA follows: TGTGCCAGTAGTAGGGGACTAGCGGGAGCCGGGGAGCTGTTTTTT. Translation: CASSRGLAGAGELFF.

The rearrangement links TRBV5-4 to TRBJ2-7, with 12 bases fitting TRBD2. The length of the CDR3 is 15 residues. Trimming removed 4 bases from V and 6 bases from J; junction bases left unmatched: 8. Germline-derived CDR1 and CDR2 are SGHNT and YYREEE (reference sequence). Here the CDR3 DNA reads TGTGCCAGCAGCATCCTAGCGGGGGGGCCGTCCGAGCAGTACTTC. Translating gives CASSILAGGPSEQYF.